Following are 21 T cell receptor beta chains from one sample sequenced in a study of blood T cell repertoires in COVID-19 (dated by TCRdb to the early 2020s). Library preparation employed the immunoSEQ multiplex PCR assay. Not all clones reach the TCRdb copy of this immuneACCESS table, which keeps in-frame sequences only. Checked studies attribute under half of the gap to unresolved V genes and leave the rest unexplained. Present in this sample are some 24,000 clones, about 88% of which were seen just once. The top ten constitute 19% of the sample. Sequenced input: peripheral blood. The receptors originated from a human donor in a cohort sampled during active COVID-19.

V and J are TRBV4-3 and TRBJ1-4; weak D call: TRBD1 (5 bases). The germline gives CDR1 LGHNA, CDR2 YSLEER. The CDR3 is 17 amino acids. Trimming cost V 0 bases and J 0 bases, with 11 bases left between them. The CDR3 DNA follows: TGCGCCAGCAGCCAAGACCCCCCGGGGGCAACTAATGAAAAACTGTTTTTT. Its protein is CASSQDPPGATNEKLFF.

The gene calls are TRBV19 and TRBJ1-3; tentatively, D is TRBD1 (5 bases). This CDR3 spans 13 amino acids. Trimming shortened V by 6 bases and J by 4 bases, and 10 bases separated the two germline ends. CDR1 is LNHDA, CDR2 SQIVND, per germline (reference sequence). This chain's CDR3 is CASREGSGNTIYF. Written as DNA, the CDR3 is TGTGCCAGTAGGGAGGGGTCCGGAAACACCATATATTTT.

The V and J genes are TRBV2 and TRBJ2-1; 7 nucleotides agree with TRBD2. CDR1 SNHLY and CDR2 FYNNEI come from the germline V gene. Trimming took 6 bases from V and 5 from J; bases not matched to a gene: 4. This CDR3 region has 13 residues. This CDR3 is CASRGGSDNEQFF. CDR3 coding DNA: TGTGCCAGCAGGGGCGGGAGTGACAATGAGCAGTTCTTC.

The chain recombines TRBV25-1 with TRBJ2-5, with 9 nucleotides matching TRBD1. With 3 bases clipped from V and 7 bases from J, the junction kept 12 bases outside the gene matches. CDR1 and CDR2 from the germline V gene are MGHDK and SYGVNS. CDR3 length: 16 amino acids. The CDR3 is CASSDYRDRVPGTQYF. CDR3 sequence (DNA): TGTGCCAGCAGTGATTACCGGGACAGGGTACCTGGGACCCAGTACTTC.

This clone came up a few times. The chain couples TRBV5-4 to TRBJ2-5, with D uncertain. This CDR3 is built from 13 residues. Trimming took 3 bases from V and 2 from J, leaving 8 bases between them. Germline CDR1 and CDR2: SGHNT and YYREEE (reference sequence). CDR3 DNA sequence: TGTGCCAGCAGCTGGGCCAGACAAGAGACCCAGTACTTC. Amino acids: CASSWARQETQYF.

V and J are TRBV7-9 and TRBJ1-1, with D unresolved. V gave up 2 bases and J gave up 7 bases, with 8 bases separating them. This CDR3 contains 12 residues. From germline, CDR1 is SEHNR and CDR2 FQNEAQ (reference sequence). The CDR3 spells CASSLPHSEAFF. The CDR3 bases are TGTGCCAGCAGCTTACCCCACAGTGAAGCTTTCTTT.

The chain links TRBV24-1 to TRBJ2-1, with D unclear. V lost 4 bases, J lost 9 bases, and 12 bases lay in between. The CDR3 spans 13 residues. Germline V gene lookup returns CDR1 KGHDR and CDR2 SFDVKD. The CDR3 DNA sequence: TGTGCCACCAGTGACCCTGACTCCCCTGAGCAGTTCTTC. It translates to CATSDPDSPEQFF.

This clone was counted a few times. The chain is built from TRBV29-1 and TRBJ2-1; possible D gene TRBD2, 6 bases. The V gene's germline CDR1 is SQVTM and CDR2 ANQGSEA. Trimming took off 2 bases at V and 9 bases at J, with 26 bases between the two ends. The CDR3 contains 17 residues. CDR3 amino acids: CSVELLGVGLSRGEQFF. CDR3 sequence (DNA): TGCAGCGTTGAACTCCTGGGCGTGGGACTCTCCCGGGGTGAGCAGTTCTTC.

This chain joins TRBV6-5 and TRBJ2-7; no clear D gene. From germline, CDR1 is MNHEY and CDR2 SVGAGI. The CDR3 is 12 residues long. The V end lost 6 bases, the J end lost 2 bases, and 8 bases lay between the germline ends. The CDR3 protein is CASSIGAYEQYF. In DNA, the CDR3 is TGTGCCAGCAGCATAGGAGCCTACGAGCAGTACTTC.

The rearrangement links TRBV10-3 to TRBJ2-7, with D perhaps matching TRBD2 (7 bases). The V end was cut by 10 bases, the J end by 3 bases, with 16 bases between. The CDR3 contains 13 residues. Germline V CDR1 and CDR2: ENHRY, SYGVKD. The DNA for the CDR3 is TGTGCCACCTCAGGCGGGGGCGGCTACGAGCAGTACTTC. Translation gives CATSGGGGYEQYF.

V usage is TRBV15 and J usage is TRBJ1-4, with D possibly being TRBD1 (5 bases). The CDR3 contains 15 residues. The germline V gene has CDR1 LNHNV and CDR2 YYDKDF (reference sequence). Trimming took 3 bases from V and 3 from J, leaving 11 bases between them. The CDR3 loop is CATSSDQGSNEKLFF. CDR3 in DNA: TGTGCCACCAGCAGTGACCAGGGTTCTAATGAAAAACTGTTTTTT.

The J gene is TRBJ2-7, the V gene TRBV5-1; TRBD1 agrees at 9 bases. This CDR3 contains 17 residues. The V and J ends lost 4 bases and 5 bases, in that order; junction bases with no gene match: 16. The germline CDR1 and CDR2 sequences are SGHRS and YFSETQ. The CDR3 bases are TGCGCCAGCAGCATCCGGGACAGGGCCCGAGACGGCAACGAGCAGTACTTC. Translating it yields CASSIRDRARDGNEQYF. The full variable domain, its missing parts supplied by reference TRBV5-1 and TRBJ2-7, is KAGVTQTPRYLIKTRGQQVTLSCSPISGHRSVSWYQQTPGQGLQFLFEYFSETQRNKGNFPGRFSGRQFSNSRSEMNVSTLELGDSALYLCASSIRDRARDGNEQYFGPGTRLTVT.

This clone has just a few counts. The J gene is TRBJ2-3, the V gene TRBV2; 8 bases are shared with TRBD2. CDR3 length equals 15 residues. In germline, CDR1 is SNHLY, CDR2 FYNNEI. V gave up 10 bases and J gave up 5 bases; unmatched junction bases: 14. DNA for the CDR3: TGTGCCATCATCCCTGCCCGGGGGGGCAGAGATACGCAGTATTTT. Translation: CAIIPARGGRDTQYF.

The rearrangement links TRBV5-5 to TRBJ2-7; 10 nucleotides line up with TRBD2. The germline CDR1 and CDR2 sequences are SGHKS and YYEKEE (reference sequence). Trimming removed 8 bases from V and 3 bases from J; junction bases left unmatched: 11. The CDR3 runs 15 residues. The CDR3 region is CASLDSGRGVYEQYF. CDR3 nucleotide sequence: TGTGCCAGTCTTGACAGCGGGAGGGGAGTCTACGAGCAGTACTTC.

The chain employs TRBV5-6 and TRBJ2-3; weak D call: TRBD1 (5 bases). Trimming stripped 4 bases from V and 9 bases from J, with 9 bases between. CDR3 size: 11 residues. Germline CDR1 and CDR2: SGHDT and YYEEEE. CDR3 sequence (DNA): TGTGCCAGCAGCCAGGGTGAAACGCAGTATTTT. The encoded protein is CASSQGETQYF. Together with reference TRBV5-6 and TRBJ2-3, the CDR3 gives the full variable domain: DAGVTQSPTHLIKTRGQQVTLRCSPKSGHDTVSWYQQALGQGPQFIFQYYEEEERQRGNFPDRFSGHQFPNYSSELNVNALLLGDSALYLCASSQGETQYFGPGTRLTVL.

The V and J genes are TRBV5-4 and TRBJ2-5; D is ambiguous. This CDR3 is built from 13 residues. Per the germline V gene, CDR1 is SGHNT and CDR2 is YYREEE (reference sequence). Trimming took off 0 bases at V and 2 bases at J, with 5 bases between the two ends. CDR3: CASSLAQQETQYF. CDR3 DNA: TGTGCCAGCAGCTTGGCCCAGCAAGAGACCCAGTACTTC.

The chain is built from TRBV6-2 or TRBV6-3 and TRBJ1-1, with 7 nucleotides matching TRBD1. This CDR3 spans 17 amino acids. CDR1 is MNHEY, CDR2 SVGEGT, per germline. The V and J ends lost 2 bases and 4 bases, in that order; junction bases with no gene match: 13. This chain's CDR3 is CASSYPQDRPDGTEAFF. In nucleotides, the CDR3 is TGTGCCAGCAGTTACCCCCAGGACAGGCCGGATGGCACTGAAGCTTTCTTT.

This chain links TRBV29-1 with TRBJ2-7, with 10 nucleotides matching TRBD1. Germline CDR1 reads SQVTM; CDR2 reads ANQGSEA. V dropped 5 bases and J dropped 3; count of bases not matched to a gene: 7. The CDR3 contains 14 residues. CDR3 in amino acids: CSVPGQGVGYEQYF. CDR3 nucleotide sequence: TGCAGCGTTCCAGGACAGGGGGTCGGCTACGAGCAGTACTTC.

CDR3 in amino acids: CASSYGQGILETQYF. In DNA, the CDR3 is TGCGCCAGCAGCTACGGACAGGGGATACTAGAGACCCAGTACTTC. V is TRBV5-1 and J is TRBJ2-5; 9 positions agree with TRBD1. The V segment lost 3 bases and the J segment 4 bases; nucleotides outside the gene matches: 7. Germline-derived CDR1 and CDR2 are SGHRS and YFSETQ. The CDR3 length is 15 residues.

The DNA of the CDR3 is TGTGCCAGCAGAATTGACTATAACACTGAAGCTTTCTTT. This translates into CASRIDYNTEAFF. The chain joins TRBV6-5 to TRBJ1-1, with D hard to call. Germline CDR1 MNHEY, CDR2 SVGAGI. The CDR3 extends over 13 amino acids. Deletions cut 6 bases from V and 2 bases from J, with 10 bases between.

The CDR3 sequence is CASSLGADTQYF. The CDR3 DNA follows: TGCGCCAGCAGCTTGGGCGCAGATACGCAGTATTTT. The J gene is TRBJ2-3, the V gene TRBV5-1; the D is unclear. CDR1 is SGHRS and CDR2 is YFSETQ in the germline V gene. This CDR3 contains 12 residues. The ends were cut back, 0 bases at V and 4 bases at J, with 3 bases in the middle.